This T cell receptor (beta chain) was observed in a study of tumor and adjacent non-tumor tissue in lung cancer. TCRbeta libraries were built with three rounds of nested PCR, modified from ARM-PCR. MiXCR was run by TCRdb on the multiplex PCR reads, yielding one entry per CDR3 protein. Of 70,000 to 80,000 distinct CDR3 sequences in the sample, roughly 72% were seen once. This clonotype is deemed medium-sized. Its matching antigen is unknown. The template was RNA from unsorted bulk tissue. Notes on the study in general: Top 100 clones took a larger repertoire share in normal lung.

V gave up 5 bases and J gave up 0 bases, with 7 bases separating them. The CDR3 runs 13 residues. Looked up from germline, CDR1 is SGHAT and CDR2 is FQDESV (reference sequence). The rearrangement links TRBV11-1 to TRBJ1-1; D uncertain. Sequencing used lung tumor tissue. This sequence originates from a woman in her thirties or forties with non-small cell lung cancer. CDR3 bases: TGTGCCAGCAGCGACTTACTGAACACTGAAGCTTTCTTT. Translated: CASSDLLNTEAFF.